These 21 T cell receptor beta chains were sequenced from one sample in a study of blood T cell repertoires in COVID-19. Using immunoSEQ multiplex PCR, the repertoire was profiled, and TCRdb retains in-frame clones only, with some absent. The table has more than 200,000 clones, roughly nine tenths seen once. The sample consisted of PBMCs or T cells enriched from blood (not recorded which). The receptors derive from a woman between 25 and 40 years old with acute COVID-19.

The chain carries TRBV6-1 and TRBJ2-7; 7 bases map to TRBD1. The germline V gene encodes CDR1 MNHNS and CDR2 SASEGT. The CDR3 has 14 amino acids. Germline trimming cut 3 bases from V and 3 bases from J; bases unmatched to any gene: 5. This CDR3 is CASSDAGGIYEQYF. The DNA for the CDR3 is TGTGCCAGCAGTGATGCAGGGGGAATCTACGAGCAGTACTTC.

Details on this clone: Other DNA sequences of this sample code for an identical CDR3. V is TRBV7-9 and J is TRBJ1-4; TRBD1 agrees at 9 bases. The CDR3 length is 14 residues. V shed 1 base, J shed 6 bases, and the junction held 0 bases outside the gene matches. Per the germline V gene, CDR1 is SEHNR and CDR2 is FQNEAQ (reference sequence). The chain's CDR3 is CASSLGTGDEKLFF. CDR3 in DNA: TGTGCCAGCAGCTTAGGGACAGGGGATGAAAAACTGTTTTTT.

This rearrangement joins TRBV6-1 to TRBJ2-7; TRBD1 might be the D (5 bases). V lost 4 bases to trimming and J lost 3 bases, with 25 bases between them. Germline V CDR1 and CDR2: MNHNS, SASEGT. The CDR3 loop spans 18 amino acids. CDR3 sequence (DNA): TGTGCCAGCAGTGTACGAAACTCCCACAGGACCCGTCGCTACGAGCAGTACTTC. Amino acid sequence: CASSVRNSHRTRRYEQYF.

V usage is TRBV28 and J usage is TRBJ1-1, with D perhaps TRBD1 (6 bases). The CDR3 covers 13 residues. V was shortened by 6 bases and J by 3 bases, with 11 bases between the two germline ends. Germline V gene data show CDR1 as MDHEN and CDR2 as SYDVKM. As DNA, the CDR3 is TGTGCCAGCAGCTCCAGGGGCTACACTGAAGCTTTCTTT. It is translated as CASSSRGYTEAFF.

The gene calls are TRBV9 and TRBJ2-5; TRBD1 agrees at 8 bases. Per germline, CDR1 SGDLS and CDR2 YYNGEE. V trimming: 4 bases; J trimming: 4 bases; junction bases outside the gene matches: 9. CDR3 length: 15 amino acids. CDR3 residues: CASSTHLGQGETQYF. DNA for the CDR3: TGTGCCAGCAGCACCCACCTTGGACAGGGAGAGACCCAGTACTTC.

The V and J genes are TRBV18 and TRBJ2-7, with D possibly being TRBD2 (6 bases). Trimming pared 6 bases from V and 7 bases from J, leaving 19 bases between. The CDR3 extends over 14 amino acids. Germline lookup yields CDR1 KGHSH and CDR2 LQKENI. The CDR3 is CASSRQRGAREQYF. The DNA for the CDR3 is TGTGCCAGCTCTCGCCAACGCGGGGCGAGGGAGCAGTACTTC.

V gene TRBV27 combines with J gene TRBJ1-5; possible D gene TRBD1, 6 bases. The CDR3 covers 15 residues. Germline CDR1 is MNHEY and CDR2 is SMNVEV (reference sequence). V lost 6 bases and J lost 0, with 12 bases in between. The CDR3, as DNA: TGTGCCAGCAGGGGGGGGGCGAATAGCAATCAGCCCCAGCATTTT. This encodes CASRGGANSNQPQHF.

This clone turned up a few times. The genes are TRBV7-9 and TRBJ2-2, with TRBD1 as a possible D gene (8 bases). The CDR3 contains 16 residues. Germline V gene lookup returns CDR1 SEHNR and CDR2 FQNEAQ (reference sequence). Between the trimmed V and J ends, which lost 5 bases and 0 bases, there was a span of 13 bases. For the CDR3, the DNA is TGTGCCAGCAGCAGAACAGGGGGGGCGAACACCGGGGAGCTGTTTTTT. The encoded protein is CASSRTGGANTGELFF.

V gene TRBV28 combines with J gene TRBJ1-1, with 7 bases aligning to TRBD1. V lost 6 bases to trimming and J lost 2 bases; unmatched junction nucleotides: 9. There are 15 residues in the CDR3. Germline assignment: CDR1 MDHEN and CDR2 SYDVKM. CDR3 in amino acids: CASSRTGQFNTEAFF. CDR3 DNA sequence: TGTGCCAGCAGCAGGACAGGACAATTTAACACTGAAGCTTTCTTT.

The CDR3 is CASSFPGRETEAFF. In nucleotides, the CDR3 is TGTGCCAGCAGTTTTCCAGGTCGGGAAACTGAAGCTTTCTTT. V and J are TRBV28 and TRBJ1-1; D gene unclear. Trimming stripped 3 bases from V and 5 bases from J, with 13 bases between. Germline V CDR1 and CDR2: MDHEN, SYDVKM. The CDR3 spans 14 residues.

The V call is TRBV28, the J call TRBJ2-3, with a tentative D call TRBD2 (5 bases). Trimming took off 4 bases at V and 1 base at J, with 9 bases between the two ends. CDR1 and CDR2 from the germline V gene are MDHEN and SYDVKM. This CDR3 contains 14 residues. Here the CDR3 DNA reads TGTGCCAGCAGTTGGGGAGCTGGCACAGATACGCAGTATTTT. It specifies CASSWGAGTDTQYF.

The genes are TRBV24-1 and TRBJ1-1; TRBD1 aligns across 7 bases. Germline CDR1 reads KGHDR; CDR2 reads SFDVKD. The CDR3 is made up of 16 amino acids. V dropped 9 bases and J dropped 1; count of bases not matched to a gene: 13. CDR3 residues: CATPPNRGLANTEAFF. CDR3 DNA sequence: TGTGCCACCCCCCCAAACAGGGGTCTAGCGAACACTGAAGCTTTCTTT.

Here the CDR3 DNA reads TGTGCCAGCTCACCACTGCCAGGGGGCATGAACACTGAAGCTTTCTTT. Translation: CASSPLPGGMNTEAFF. V and J are TRBV18 and TRBJ1-1; 8 bases align to TRBD1. With 1 base clipped from V and 0 bases from J, the junction kept 4 bases outside the gene matches. In germline, CDR1 is KGHSH, CDR2 LQKENI. This CDR3 comprises 16 residues.

The gene calls are TRBV9 and TRBJ2-5, with TRBD2 identical over 8 bases. V gave up 4 bases and J gave up 5 bases; unmatched junction bases: 13. The CDR3 is 16 residues long. Germline CDR1 is SGDLS and CDR2 is YYNGEE. The CDR3 region is CASSHSGAIQGETQYF. The DNA of the CDR3 is TGTGCCAGCAGCCATAGCGGGGCGATCCAAGGGGAGACCCAGTACTTC.

The chain carries TRBV7-9 and TRBJ2-5; the match to TRBD2 covers 7 bases. CDR1 is SEHNR and CDR2 is FQNEAQ in the germline V gene (reference sequence). V lost 1 base to trimming and J lost 4 bases; unmatched junction nucleotides: 3. The CDR3 has 14 amino acids. In nucleotides, the CDR3 is TGTGCCAGCAGCTTAGATCCTAGCGGAGAGACCCAGTACTTC. Protein sequence: CASSLDPSGETQYF.

The rearrangement joins TRBV7-3 to TRBJ1-3; no clear D gene. Trimming stripped 0 bases from V and 1 base from J, with 7 bases between. Looked up from germline, CDR1 is SGHTA and CDR2 is FQGTGA. The CDR3 runs 15 residues. This CDR3 reads CASSLTGGSGNTIYF. The CDR3 region has the DNA TGTGCCAGCAGCTTAACGGGAGGGTCTGGAAACACCATATATTTT.

J is TRBJ2-4 and V is TRBV6-5; D unresolved. Per germline, CDR1 MNHEY and CDR2 SVGAGI. The CDR3 sequence is 14 residues long. Trimming cost V 7 bases and J 3 bases, with 13 bases left between them. This CDR3 reads CASISEVVKNIQYF. CDR3 sequence (DNA): TGTGCCAGCATAAGTGAGGTTGTCAAAAACATTCAGTACTTC.

Here the CDR3 reads CAISEPGGASGELFF. As DNA, the CDR3 is TGTGCCATCAGTGAGCCGGGGGGCGCTTCCGGGGAGCTGTTTTTT. The chain couples TRBV10-3 to TRBJ2-2; D perhaps matches TRBD2 (7 bases). Trimming left V 2 bases short and J 6 bases short, with 13 bases between. CDR3 length: 15 residues. Germline V gene lookup returns CDR1 ENHRY and CDR2 SYGVKD.

This chain uses TRBV4-1 with TRBJ2-7; 8 nucleotides line up with TRBD1. V dropped 1 base and J dropped 5; count of bases not matched to a gene: 13. This CDR3 comprises 17 residues. Germline CDR1 MGHRA, CDR2 YSYEKL. This CDR3 reads CASSQGTGRGLHNEQYF. The CDR3 DNA reads TGCGCCAGCAGCCAAGGGACAGGGCGCGGTCTTCACAACGAGCAGTACTTC.

The chain carries TRBV21-1 and TRBJ1-2; the table gives TRBD1 as D, unverified against the DNA. TRBV21-1 is reported as a pseudogene. The CDR3 has 17 residues. In nucleotides, the CDR3 is TGTGCCAGCAGCAAAAAAACCCCGGGACAGGGGGTCTATGGCTACACCTTC. Protein sequence: CASSKKTPGQGVYGYTF.

The chain employs TRBV3-1 (or the pseudogene TRBV3-2) and TRBJ1-1; possible D gene TRBD1, 6 bases. V lost 8 bases, J lost 9 bases, and 13 bases lay in between. Germline V gene lookup returns CDR1 LGHDT and CDR2 YNNKEL (reference sequence). The CDR3 has 11 residues. The CDR3 protein is CASRSGGQAFF. Written as DNA, the CDR3 is TGTGCCAGCCGCTCGGGGGGGCAAGCTTTCTTT.